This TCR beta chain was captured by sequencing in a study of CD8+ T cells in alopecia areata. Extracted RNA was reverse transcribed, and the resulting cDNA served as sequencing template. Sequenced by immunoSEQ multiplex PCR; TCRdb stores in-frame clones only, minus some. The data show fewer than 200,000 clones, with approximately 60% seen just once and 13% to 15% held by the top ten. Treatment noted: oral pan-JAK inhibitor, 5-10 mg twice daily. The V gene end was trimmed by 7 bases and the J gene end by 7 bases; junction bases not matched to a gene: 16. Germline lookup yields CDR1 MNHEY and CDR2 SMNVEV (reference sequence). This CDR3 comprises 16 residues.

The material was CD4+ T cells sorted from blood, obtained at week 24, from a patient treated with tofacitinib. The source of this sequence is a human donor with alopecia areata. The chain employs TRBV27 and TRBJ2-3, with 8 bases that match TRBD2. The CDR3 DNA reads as TGTGCCAGCACCCCATCACCGGGACTAGAGTTTTATACGCAGTATTTT. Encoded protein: CASTPSPGLEFYTQYF.